This T cell receptor (beta chain) was profiled in a study of vaccination effects on CD4 cells after COVID-19. The ViraFEST assay expanded antigen-specific CD4+ T cells with viral peptide pools before sequencing. Upon completion of approximately ten days in culture, CD4+ T cells were isolated. Vaccine administered to participants consisted of two doses of either BNT162b2 or mRNA-1273. Nucleocapsid antibodies stayed negative before and after vaccination, showing no earlier SARS-CoV-2 infection. To note about this clone: Its cognate antigen is unknown.

Using immunoSEQ multiplex PCR, the repertoire was profiled, and TCRdb retains in-frame clones only, with some absent. Of roughly 68,000 clones in the sample, around 70% were seen once. V trimming: 0 bases; J trimming: 3 bases; junction bases outside the gene matches: 6. The CDR3 has 16 residues. Germline CDR1 reads SGHRS; CDR2 reads YFSETQ. This sequence was found in a human donor who received a COVID-19 vaccine. Sequenced here: CD4+ T cells from PBMCs cultured with HCoV-229E spike peptides, sampled after COVID-19 vaccination. This rearrangement joins TRBV5-1 to TRBJ2-5; 9 bases match TRBD2. The CDR3 sequence: CASSLVASGVKETQYF. The DNA of the CDR3 is TGCGCCAGCAGCTTGGTAGCTAGCGGGGTTAAAGAGACCCAGTACTTC.